These 5 T cell receptor beta chains share one sample of origin, sequenced in a study of regulatory T cells in long-lasting Graves disease. As for time point: persistent/refractory GD, antithyroid drugs over 5 years with positive TRAb. Construction of the TCR library relied on RNA isolated from PBMCs. CDR3 regions were amplified by Arm-PCR using iRepertoire HTBI primers to build TCR beta libraries. TCRdb re-called the multiplex PCR reads through MiXCR, storing one row per CDR3 protein. The repertoire consists of hundreds of thousands of distinct CDR3 sequences, with around 20% occurring once and the leading ten covering 20% to 25%. Sample: peripheral blood mononuclear cells (PBMCs), taken when the disease was refractory, from a patient treated with antithyroid drugs. The receptor set was obtained from a female donor with Graves disease.

The chain joins TRBV15 to TRBJ2-2; weak D call: TRBD2 (8 bases). The CDR3 spans 22 residues. The ends were cut back, 4 bases at V and 0 bases at J, with 30 bases in the middle. CDR1 and CDR2 from the germline V gene are LNHNV and YYDKDF (reference sequence). The CDR3 DNA reads TGTGCCACCAGCACCCCGCATTTTACAGGGGCTCCGGGACTAGCGAACACCGGGGAGCTGTTTTTT. Amino acid sequence: CATSTPHFTGAPGLANTGELFF.

This clonotype has just a few counts. The chain combines TRBV30 with TRBJ1-2; D is unresolved. Germline V gene lookup returns CDR1 GTSNPN and CDR2 SVGIG (reference sequence). The CDR3 sequence is 13 residues long. V shed 0 bases and J shed 0 bases, with 5 bases lying between them. The CDR3 sequence: CAWSVGSNYGYTF. CDR3 nucleotides: TGTGCCTGGAGTGTTGGGTCTAACTATGGCTACACCTTC.

This clonotype has only a few counts. The rearrangement joins TRBV24-1 to TRBJ1-1, with a tentative D call TRBD1 (5 bases). V was clipped by 8 bases and J by 11 bases, with 23 bases between them. This CDR3 is built from 14 residues. Germline CDR1 and CDR2: KGHDR and SFDVKD. CDR3 protein: CATITRAGLPPAFF. As DNA, the CDR3 is TGTGCCACCATTACTCGGGCGGGACTCCCGCCGGCTTTCTTT.

This clonotype occurred a few times. This chain uses TRBV6-1 with TRBJ1-5, with D possibly matching TRBD1 (5 bases). The CDR3 has 12 residues. The V end lost 8 bases, the J end lost 6 bases, and 11 bases lay between the germline ends. Germline-derived CDR1 and CDR2 are MNHNS and SASEGT. DNA of the CDR3: TGTGCCAGCTATGGGGCGGGTCAGCCCCAGCATTTT. Translating it yields CASYGAGQPQHF.

This clonotype has ten or more counts. The V and J genes are TRBV6-1 and TRBJ2-7; the D gene could be TRBD1 or TRBD2 (5 bases each). Germline CDR1 reads MNHNS; CDR2 reads SASEGT. Trimming took off 5 bases at V and 3 bases at J, with 17 bases between the two ends. CDR3 length equals 15 residues. DNA of the CDR3: TGTGCCAGCAGTCTTCCCGGGACGGACTTCTACGAGCAGTACTTC. Its protein product is CASSLPGTDFYEQYF.